The clone carrying this T cell receptor (beta chain) has a count of ten or more. What it recognizes is unknown. Germline V lookup: CDR1 SGHAT, CDR2 FQNNGV. The CDR3 covers 14 residues. Trimming removed 1 base at V and 5 bases at J, with 12 bases between. Together with thyroid ultrasound, orbital computed tomography, serum thyroxine and TRAb, clinical symptoms were used for diagnoses. From RNA transcripts, TCR beta CDR3 regions were amplified. The HTBI primer set drove a first-round RT-PCR of the TCR CDR3. Via MiXCR, TCRdb re-called the multiplex PCR reads, giving one row per CDR3 protein. There are around 250,000 distinct CDR3 sequences in the sample; about 25% occur only once, and roughly 40% lies in the top ten. These data are taken from a study of T cells in Graves' hyperthyroidism and ophthalmopathy. General observations from the study: Ophthalmopathy got predicted by the model a median approximately six months before its onset. Most expanded thyroid clonotypes above 0.001 also appeared in blood. Stable hyperthyroidism was told apart from ophthalmopathy by a model built on 13 V-J features.

The sample was blood. The TCR comes from a woman in her 40s with Graves' ophthalmopathy. J is TRBJ2-7 and V is TRBV11-2; the D is unclear. CDR3 bases: TGTGCCAGCAGCTTAGCCGAGACGATACACGAGCAGTACTTC. Residues: CASSLAETIHEQYF.